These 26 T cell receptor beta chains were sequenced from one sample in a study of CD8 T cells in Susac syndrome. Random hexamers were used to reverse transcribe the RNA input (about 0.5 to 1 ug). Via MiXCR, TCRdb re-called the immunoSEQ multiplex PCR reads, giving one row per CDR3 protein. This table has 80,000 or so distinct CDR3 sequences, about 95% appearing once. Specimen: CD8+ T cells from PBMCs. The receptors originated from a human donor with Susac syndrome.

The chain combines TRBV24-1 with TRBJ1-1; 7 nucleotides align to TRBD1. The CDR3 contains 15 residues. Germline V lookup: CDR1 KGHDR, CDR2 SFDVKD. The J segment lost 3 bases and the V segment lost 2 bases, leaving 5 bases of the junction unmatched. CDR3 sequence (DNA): TGTGCCACCAGTGATTCATCGGACAGGTACACTGAAGCTTTCTTT. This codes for CATSDSSDRYTEAFF.

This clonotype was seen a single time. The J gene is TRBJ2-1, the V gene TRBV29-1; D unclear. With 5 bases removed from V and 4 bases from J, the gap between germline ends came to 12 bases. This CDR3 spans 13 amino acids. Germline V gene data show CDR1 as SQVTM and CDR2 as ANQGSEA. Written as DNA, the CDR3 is TGCAGCGTTCCTAGTTCATTTTACAATGAGCAGTTCTTC. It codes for CSVPSSFYNEQFF.

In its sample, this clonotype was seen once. The CDR3 protein is CASSQDLTSGSGSTDTQYF. CDR3 DNA sequence: TGTGCCAGCAGCCAAGATTTAACCTCGGGCAGCGGGAGCACAGATACGCAGTATTTT. The V call is TRBV4-2, the J call TRBJ2-3; tentative D call: TRBD2 (6 bases). The CDR3 is 19 amino acids. Trimming removed 0 bases at V and 0 bases at J, with 19 bases between. Germline loops: CDR1 LGHNA, CDR2 YNFKEQ.

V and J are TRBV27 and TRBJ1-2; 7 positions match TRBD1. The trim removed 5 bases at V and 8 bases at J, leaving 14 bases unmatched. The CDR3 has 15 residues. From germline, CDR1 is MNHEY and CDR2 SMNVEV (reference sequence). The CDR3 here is CASSPEGGTVRGYTF. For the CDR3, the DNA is TGTGCCAGCAGTCCCGAAGGAGGGACAGTGAGGGGCTACACCTTC.

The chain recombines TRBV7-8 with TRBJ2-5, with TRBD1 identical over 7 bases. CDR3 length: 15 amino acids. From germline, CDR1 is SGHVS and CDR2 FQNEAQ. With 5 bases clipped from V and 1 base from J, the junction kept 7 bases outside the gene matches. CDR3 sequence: CASSVGDSFQETQYF. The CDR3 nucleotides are TGTGCCAGCAGCGTAGGGGACAGCTTCCAAGAGACCCAGTACTTC.

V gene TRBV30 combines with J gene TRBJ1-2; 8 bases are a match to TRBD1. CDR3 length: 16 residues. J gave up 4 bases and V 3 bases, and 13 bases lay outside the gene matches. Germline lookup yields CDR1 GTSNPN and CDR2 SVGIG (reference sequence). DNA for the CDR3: TGTGCCTGGAGCGATGCGGCAGGGGGCGAATTCTATGGCTACACCTTC. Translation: CAWSDAAGGEFYGYTF. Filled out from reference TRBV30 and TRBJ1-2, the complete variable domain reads SQTIHQWPATLVQPVGSPLSLECTVEGTSNPNLYWYRQAAGRGLQLLFYSVGIGQISSEVPQNLSASRPQDRQFILSSKKLLLSDSGFYLCAWSDAAGGEFYGYTFGSGTRLTVV.

CDR3 protein: CASSAGDRYEQYF. Here the CDR3 DNA reads TGTGCCAGCAGCGCCGGGGACCGCTACGAGCAGTACTTC. The genes are TRBV9 and TRBJ2-7; perhaps D is TRBD1 or TRBD2 (5 bases each). Trimming removed 3 bases from V and 3 bases from J, with 10 bases in between. CDR1 and CDR2 from the germline V gene are SGDLS and YYNGEE. This CDR3 is built from 13 residues.

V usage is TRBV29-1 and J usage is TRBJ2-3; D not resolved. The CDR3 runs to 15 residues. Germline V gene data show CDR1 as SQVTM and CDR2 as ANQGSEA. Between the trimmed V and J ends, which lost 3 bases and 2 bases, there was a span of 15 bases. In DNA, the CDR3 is TGCAGCGTTGAGTTGACATTTCGAGACACAGATACGCAGTATTTT. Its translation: CSVELTFRDTDTQYF.

Here the CDR3 DNA reads TGCAGTGCTAGAGATCAGGAGACAGACAATGAGCAGTTCTTC. As protein: CSARDQETDNEQFF. The chain has TRBV20-1 and TRBJ2-1, with D tentatively TRBD1 (5 bases). The CDR3 length is 14 residues. V gave up 0 bases and J gave up 5 bases, with 11 bases separating them. Germline CDR1 and CDR2: DFQATT and SNEGSKA (reference sequence).

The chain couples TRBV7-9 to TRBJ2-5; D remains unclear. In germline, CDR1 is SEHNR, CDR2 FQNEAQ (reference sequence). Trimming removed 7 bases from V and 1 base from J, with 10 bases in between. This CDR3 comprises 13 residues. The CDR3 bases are TGTGCCAGCACTCTCGGCATCCAAGAGACCCAGTACTTC. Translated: CASTLGIQETQYF.

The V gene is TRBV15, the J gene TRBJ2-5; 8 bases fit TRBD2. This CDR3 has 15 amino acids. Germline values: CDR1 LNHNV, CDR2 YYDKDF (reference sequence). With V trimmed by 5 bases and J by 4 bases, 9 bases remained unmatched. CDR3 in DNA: TGTGCCACCAGCCTAGAGCGGGGGACGGGAGAGACCCAGTACTTC. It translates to CATSLERGTGETQYF.

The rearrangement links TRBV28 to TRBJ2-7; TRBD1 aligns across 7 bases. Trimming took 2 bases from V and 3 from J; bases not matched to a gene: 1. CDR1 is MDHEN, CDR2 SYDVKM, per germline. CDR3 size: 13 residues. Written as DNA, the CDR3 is TGTGCCAGCAGTTTAACAGGGGTCTACGAGCAGTACGTC. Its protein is CASSLTGVYEQYV.

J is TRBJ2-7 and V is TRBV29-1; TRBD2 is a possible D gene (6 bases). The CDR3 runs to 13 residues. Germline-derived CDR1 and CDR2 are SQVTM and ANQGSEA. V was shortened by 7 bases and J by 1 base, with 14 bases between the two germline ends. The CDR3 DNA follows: TGCAGCGCTTCCCCTGCGGGGTCCTACGAGCAGTACTTC. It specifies CSASPAGSYEQYF.

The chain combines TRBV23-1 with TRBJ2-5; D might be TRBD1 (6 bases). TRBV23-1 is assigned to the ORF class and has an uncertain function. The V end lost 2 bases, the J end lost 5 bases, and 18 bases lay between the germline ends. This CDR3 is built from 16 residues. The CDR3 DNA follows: TGCGCCAGCAGTCAACAAAGAAGAACAGGGCGCGAGACCCAGTACTTC. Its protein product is CASSQQRRTGRETQYF.

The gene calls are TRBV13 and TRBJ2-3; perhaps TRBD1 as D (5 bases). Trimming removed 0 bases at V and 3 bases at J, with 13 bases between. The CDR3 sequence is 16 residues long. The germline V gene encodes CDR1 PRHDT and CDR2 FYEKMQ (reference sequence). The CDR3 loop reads CASSLGQGLGTDTQYF. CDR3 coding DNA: TGTGCCAGCAGCTTAGGCCAGGGATTGGGGACAGATACGCAGTATTTT.

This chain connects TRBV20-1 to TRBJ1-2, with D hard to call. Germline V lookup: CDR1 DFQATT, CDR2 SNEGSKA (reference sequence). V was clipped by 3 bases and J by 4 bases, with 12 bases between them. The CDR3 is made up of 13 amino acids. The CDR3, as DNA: TGCAGTGCTAGCGCGACAACACGCTATGGCTACACCTTC. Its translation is CSASATTRYGYTF.

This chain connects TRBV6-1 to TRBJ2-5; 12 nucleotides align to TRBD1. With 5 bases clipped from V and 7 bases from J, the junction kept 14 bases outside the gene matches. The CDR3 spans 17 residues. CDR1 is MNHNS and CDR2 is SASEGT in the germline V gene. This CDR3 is CASSKGQGALFEGTQYF. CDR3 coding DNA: TGTGCCAGCAGTAAGGGACAGGGGGCTCTGTTTGAAGGGACCCAGTACTTC.

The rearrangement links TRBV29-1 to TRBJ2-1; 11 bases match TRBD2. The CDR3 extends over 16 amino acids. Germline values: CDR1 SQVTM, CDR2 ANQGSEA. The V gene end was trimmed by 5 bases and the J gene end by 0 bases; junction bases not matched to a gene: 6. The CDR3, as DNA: TGCAGCGTTATGACTAGCGGGGCTAGCTCCTACAATGAGCAGTTCTTC. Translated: CSVMTSGASSYNEQFF.

The CDR3 protein is CSARESPGSYEQYV. CDR3 DNA sequence: TGCAGTGCTAGAGAGTCCCCTGGTTCCTACGAGCAGTACGTC. The chain recombines TRBV20-1 with TRBJ2-7; no firm D call. This CDR3 region has 14 residues. The V gene lost 0 bases and the J gene lost 1 base, with 10 bases spanning the gap. Per germline, CDR1 DFQATT and CDR2 SNEGSKA (reference sequence).

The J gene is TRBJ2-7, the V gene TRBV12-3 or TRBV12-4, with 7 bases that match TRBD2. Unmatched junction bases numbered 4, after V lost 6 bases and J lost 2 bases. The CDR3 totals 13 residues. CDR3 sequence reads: CASSLAAPYEQYF. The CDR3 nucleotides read TGTGCCAGCAGCCTAGCGGCCCCCTACGAGCAGTACTTC.

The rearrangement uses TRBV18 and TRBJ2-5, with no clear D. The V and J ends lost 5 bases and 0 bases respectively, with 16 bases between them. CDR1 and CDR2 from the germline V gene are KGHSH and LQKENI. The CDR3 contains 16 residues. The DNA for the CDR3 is TGTGCCAGCTCAGCCTACGGGCCCCTGAACCAAGAGACCCAGTACTTC. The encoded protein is CASSAYGPLNQETQYF.

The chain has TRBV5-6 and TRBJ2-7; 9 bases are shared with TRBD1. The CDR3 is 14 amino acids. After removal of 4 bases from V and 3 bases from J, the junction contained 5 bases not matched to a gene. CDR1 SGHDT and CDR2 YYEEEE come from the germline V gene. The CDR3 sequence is CASSPDRGVYEQYV. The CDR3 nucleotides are TGTGCCAGCAGCCCTGACAGGGGGGTCTACGAGCAGTACGTC.

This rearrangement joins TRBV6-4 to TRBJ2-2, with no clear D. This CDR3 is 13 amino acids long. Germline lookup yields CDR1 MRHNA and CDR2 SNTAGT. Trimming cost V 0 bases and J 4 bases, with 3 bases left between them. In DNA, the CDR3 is TGTGCCAGCAGTGACTCCGCCACCGGGGAGCTGTTTTTT. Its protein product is CASSDSATGELFF.

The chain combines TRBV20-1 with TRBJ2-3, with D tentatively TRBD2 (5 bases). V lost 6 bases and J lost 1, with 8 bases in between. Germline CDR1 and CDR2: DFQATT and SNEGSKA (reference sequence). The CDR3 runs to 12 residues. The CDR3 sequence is CSAVGGTDTQYF. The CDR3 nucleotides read TGCAGTGCGGTCGGGGGCACAGATACGCAGTATTTT.

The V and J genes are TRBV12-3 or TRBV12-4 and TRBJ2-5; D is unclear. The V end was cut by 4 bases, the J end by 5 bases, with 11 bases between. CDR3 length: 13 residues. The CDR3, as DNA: TGTGCCAGCAGTTCGAGGCGGTACGAGACCCAGTACTTC. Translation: CASSSRRYETQYF.

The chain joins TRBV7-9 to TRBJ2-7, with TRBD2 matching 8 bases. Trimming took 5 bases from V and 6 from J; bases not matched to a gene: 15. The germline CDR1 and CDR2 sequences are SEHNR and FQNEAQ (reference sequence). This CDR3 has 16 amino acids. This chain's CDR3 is CASSARGREALPEQYF. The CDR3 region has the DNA TGTGCCAGCAGCGCGCGGGGGCGGGAGGCCCTCCCCGAGCAGTACTTC.